A single sample is the source of the 5 T cell receptor beta chains below, sequenced in a study of CD8 T cells in ankylosing spondylitis. Each CDR3 protein gets one entry after TCRdb re-called the 5' RACE reads with MiXCR. Here the sample spans some 140,000 distinct CDR3 sequences, 7% to 10% being singletons. Sequencing used synovial fluid, either unsorted or a sorted T cell fraction (not recorded which). These receptors came from a male donor with ankylosing spondylitis.

This clonotype showed up just a few times. V gene TRBV5-1 combines with J gene TRBJ2-7, with D unclear. Germline V CDR1 and CDR2: SGHRS, YFSETQ. V lost 0 bases to trimming and J lost 2 bases, with 6 bases between them. The CDR3 spans 13 residues. The CDR3 coding sequence is TGCGCCAGCAGCTTGGAGACCGCCTACGAGCAGTACTTC. Protein product: CASSLETAYEQYF. Together with reference TRBV5-1 and TRBJ2-7, the CDR3 gives the full variable domain: KAGVTQTPRYLIKTRGQQVTLSCSPISGHRSVSWYQQTPGQGLQFLFEYFSETQRNKGNFPGRFSGRQFSNSRSEMNVSTLELGDSALYLCASSLETAYEQYFGPGTRLTVT.

This clonotype has ten or more counts. The rearrangement uses TRBV6-6 and TRBJ1-5; the D gene is possibly TRBD1 (6 bases). V was shortened by 6 bases and J by 7 bases, with 13 bases between the two germline ends. There are 13 residues in the CDR3. The germline CDR1 and CDR2 sequences are MNHNY and SVGAGI (reference sequence). CDR3 in DNA: TGTGCCAGCAGCATCCGAGGGGGGCAGCCCCAGCATTTT. Translating it yields CASSIRGGQPQHF.

This clonotype was seen ten or more times. This chain links TRBV7-8 with TRBJ2-1, with 8 bases matching TRBD2. Per the germline V gene, CDR1 is SGHVS and CDR2 is FQNEAQ. The CDR3 totals 17 residues. J was trimmed by 7 bases and V by 5 bases; bases with no gene match: 16. CDR3 nucleotide sequence: TGTGCCAGCAGCCACCTAGGAGGTAGCGGGGCCGGTAATGAGCAGTTCTTC. Translated, it gives CASSHLGGSGAGNEQFF.

This clonotype was counted ten times or more. The chain combines TRBV6-1 with TRBJ2-7, with 8 bases that match TRBD1. J was trimmed by 3 bases and V by 8 bases; bases with no gene match: 12. The CDR3 extends over 15 amino acids. Germline-derived CDR1 and CDR2 are MNHNS and SASEGT. CDR3 region: CASHRSGTGGYEQYF. CDR3 DNA: TGTGCCAGCCACCGTTCCGGGACAGGAGGCTACGAGCAGTACTTC.

This clonotype was seen at least ten times. The chain has TRBV5-1 and TRBJ1-1; D might be TRBD1 (5 bases). CDR1 is SGHRS and CDR2 is YFSETQ in the germline V gene. The CDR3 contains 14 residues. Trimming removed 3 bases from V and 4 bases from J, with 13 bases in between. Here the CDR3 reads CASSWRGGTTEAFF. The CDR3 bases are TGCGCCAGCAGCTGGCGCGGGGGAACCACTGAAGCTTTCTTT.